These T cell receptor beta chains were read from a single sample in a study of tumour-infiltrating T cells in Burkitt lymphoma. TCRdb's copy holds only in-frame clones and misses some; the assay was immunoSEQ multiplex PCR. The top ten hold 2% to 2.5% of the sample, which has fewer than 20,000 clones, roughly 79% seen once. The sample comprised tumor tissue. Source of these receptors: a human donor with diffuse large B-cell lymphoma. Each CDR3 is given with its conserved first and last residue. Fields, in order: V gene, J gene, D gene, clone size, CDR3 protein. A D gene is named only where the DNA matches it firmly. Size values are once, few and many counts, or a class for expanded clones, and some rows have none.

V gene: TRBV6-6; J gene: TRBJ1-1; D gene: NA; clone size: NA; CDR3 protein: CASSYGAYTEAFF
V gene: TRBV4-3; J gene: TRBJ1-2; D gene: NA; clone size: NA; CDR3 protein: CASSQDITGGRYYGYTF
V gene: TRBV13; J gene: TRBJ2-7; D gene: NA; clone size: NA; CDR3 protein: CVSSLRQGIPYEQYF
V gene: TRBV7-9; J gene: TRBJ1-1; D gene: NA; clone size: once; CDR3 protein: CASSLDVGGQVYF
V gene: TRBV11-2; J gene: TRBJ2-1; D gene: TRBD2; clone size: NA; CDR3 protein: CASSLGGGASSYNEQFF
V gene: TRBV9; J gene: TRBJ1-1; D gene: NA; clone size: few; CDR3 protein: CASSVGGSEGEAFF
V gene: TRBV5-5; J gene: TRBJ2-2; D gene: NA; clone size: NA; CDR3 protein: CASSLLGPGGVELFF
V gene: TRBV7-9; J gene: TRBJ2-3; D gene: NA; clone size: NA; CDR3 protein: CASSLLGGGLGTDTQYF
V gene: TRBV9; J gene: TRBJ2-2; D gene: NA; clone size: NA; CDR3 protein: CASSVVWDPNTGELFF
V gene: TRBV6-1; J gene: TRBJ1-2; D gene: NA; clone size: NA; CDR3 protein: CASATAGATLYGYTF
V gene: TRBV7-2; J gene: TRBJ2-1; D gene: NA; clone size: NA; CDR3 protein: CASSRSGSSYNEQFF
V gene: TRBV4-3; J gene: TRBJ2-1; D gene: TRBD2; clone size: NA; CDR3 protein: CASSQDERGYNEQFF
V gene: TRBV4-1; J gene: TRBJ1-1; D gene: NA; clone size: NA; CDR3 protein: CASSRLQGFSGDTEAFF
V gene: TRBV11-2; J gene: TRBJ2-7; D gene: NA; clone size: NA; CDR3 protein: CASSLDPTYWEQYF
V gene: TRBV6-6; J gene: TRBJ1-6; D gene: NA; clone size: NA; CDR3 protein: CASFTLSSYNSPLHF
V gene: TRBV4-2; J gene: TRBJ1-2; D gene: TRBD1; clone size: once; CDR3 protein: CASSPTGTGFYGYTF
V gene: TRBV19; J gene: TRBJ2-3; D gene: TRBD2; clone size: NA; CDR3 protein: CASSIPGTSADTQYF
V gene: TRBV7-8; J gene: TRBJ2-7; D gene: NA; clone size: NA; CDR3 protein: CASSEGPGGYEQYF
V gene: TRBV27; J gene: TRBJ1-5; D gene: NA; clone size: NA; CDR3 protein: CASSLQGRPRRNQPQHF
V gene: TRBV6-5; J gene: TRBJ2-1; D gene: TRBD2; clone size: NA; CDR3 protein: CASSSSGTYNEQFF
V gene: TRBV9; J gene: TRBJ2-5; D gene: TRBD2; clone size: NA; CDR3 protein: CASSPYGGGVGETQYF
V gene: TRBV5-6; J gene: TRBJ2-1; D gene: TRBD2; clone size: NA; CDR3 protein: CASSLRTSVYNEQFF